The 11 T cell receptor beta chains given below trace back to one sample, sequenced in a study of shared clonotypes between healthy human individuals. Naive CD8 isolation took CD45RO-negative cells positively selected for CCR7 and excluded terminally differentiated effector memory CD45RA+ cells. TCRdb keeps only in-frame clones here, not all; method: immunoSEQ multiplex PCR. The sample lists roughly 2,000,000 clones; about 95% were seen once. Source material: naive CD8+ T cells sorted from blood. The receptors stem from a man aged 18 to 35 in good health.

This chain connects TRBV2 to TRBJ2-7; D unresolved. The CDR3 runs 16 residues. With 1 base removed from V and 0 bases from J, the gap between germline ends came to 13 bases. The germline gives CDR1 SNHLY, CDR2 FYNNEI. CDR3 protein: CASSEELIGGSYEQYF. The CDR3, as DNA: TGTGCCAGCAGTGAAGAGCTGATTGGTGGCTCCTACGAGCAGTACTTC.

V and J are TRBV7-3 and TRBJ2-1, with TRBD2 matching over 10 bases. Germline V lookup: CDR1 SGHTA, CDR2 FQGTGA. The CDR3 loop spans 14 amino acids. The J segment lost 7 bases and the V segment lost 5 bases, leaving 5 bases of the junction unmatched. CDR3 coding DNA: TGTGCCAGCAGCCCTAGCGGGGGTGATAATGAGCAGTTCTTC. It translates to CASSPSGGDNEQFF. Together with reference TRBV7-3 and TRBJ2-1, the CDR3 gives the full variable domain: GAGVSQTPSNKVTEKGKYVELRCDPISGHTALYWYRQSLGQGPEFLIYFQGTGAADDSGLPNDRFFAVRPEGSVSTLKIQRTERGDSAVYLCASSPSGGDNEQFFGPGTRLTVL.

The chain combines TRBV11-3 with TRBJ2-7, with TRBD2 identical over 7 bases. The CDR3 contains 15 residues. V lost 0 bases and J lost 3; bases outside the gene matches: 5. CDR1 is SGHNT and CDR2 is YENEEA in the germline V gene. CDR3 bases: TGTGCCAGCAGCTTAGATGCCAGCGGGGTCTACGAGCAGTACTTC. It translates to CASSLDASGVYEQYF.

The rearrangement joins TRBV7-9 to TRBJ1-1; D is perhaps TRBD1 (5 bases). Germline V gene lookup returns CDR1 SEHNR and CDR2 FQNEAQ (reference sequence). The CDR3 is 13 residues long. V was clipped by 2 bases and J by 11 bases, with 15 bases between them. The CDR3 DNA reads TGTGCCAGCAGCTTATACGACCCAGGGATCGCTTTCTTT. This translates into CASSLYDPGIAFF.

The chain is built from TRBV11-2 and TRBJ2-5; possible D gene TRBD1, 5 bases. CDR3 size: 15 residues. Germline V gives CDR1 SGHAT, CDR2 FQNNGV. Trimming left V 0 bases short and J 2 bases short, with 10 bases between. The CDR3 loop is CASSLDRGLQETQYF. The CDR3 bases are TGTGCCAGCAGCTTAGATAGGGGCTTACAAGAGACCCAGTACTTC.

This chain links TRBV29-1 with TRBJ2-7; 8 nucleotides align to TRBD1. Trimming cost V 5 bases and J 0 bases; bases outside gene matches: 6. CDR3 length: 14 residues. Looked up from germline, CDR1 is SQVTM and CDR2 is ANQGSEA. Here the CDR3 reads CSVFGQGSSYEQYF. The CDR3 DNA follows: TGCAGCGTTTTCGGACAGGGTTCCTCCTACGAGCAGTACTTC.

J is TRBJ2-7 and V is TRBV6-1; D might be TRBD1 (6 bases). This CDR3 is built from 17 residues. V was cut by 3 bases and J by 6 bases, with 24 bases left in between. CDR1 MNHNS and CDR2 SASEGT come from the germline V gene. The CDR3 spells CASSDTPRTATLIEQYF. CDR3 DNA: TGTGCCAGCAGTGACACCCCCCGGACAGCTACCCTGATCGAGCAGTACTTC.

This sequence joins TRBV5-4 and TRBJ1-6, with 7 bases identical to TRBD1. This CDR3 contains 16 residues. J lost 8 bases, V lost 4 bases, and 12 bases had no gene match. Germline V gives CDR1 SGHNT, CDR2 YYREEE (reference sequence). The CDR3 bases are TGTGCCAGCAGCCCAGACCTTGGACAGGAATATTCACCCCTCCACTTT. Translation: CASSPDLGQEYSPLHF.

The genes are TRBV7-9 and TRBJ2-3; 11 positions match TRBD2. The J segment lost 4 bases and the V segment lost 9 bases, leaving 3 bases of the junction unmatched. Germline CDR1 and CDR2: SEHNR and FQNEAQ (reference sequence). The CDR3 totals 13 residues. CDR3: CASGLAGSDTQYF. CDR3 DNA sequence: TGTGCCAGTGGACTAGCGGGCTCAGATACGCAGTATTTT. The whole variable domain, remainder taken from reference TRBV7-9 and TRBJ2-3, is DTGVSQNPRHKITKRGQNVTFRCDPISEHNRLYWYRQTLGQGPEFLTYFQNEAQLEKSRLLSDRFSAERPKGSFSTLEIQRTEQGDSAMYLCASGLAGSDTQYFGPGTRLTVL.

This rearrangement joins TRBV5-4 to TRBJ2-4, with D possibly matching TRBD1 (6 bases). CDR1 is SGHNT, CDR2 YYREEE, per germline (reference sequence). The V and J ends lost 3 bases and 6 bases respectively, with 7 bases between them. The CDR3 covers 12 residues. The CDR3: CASSSDRNIQYF. Here the CDR3 DNA reads TGTGCCAGCAGCTCGGACAGAAACATTCAGTACTTC.

This clone has just one count. The DNA of the CDR3 is TGTGCCAGCAGCCCCTCCAGGGGGCCCAGCACAGATACGCAGTATTTT. Its translation is CASSPSRGPSTDTQYF. The chain recombines TRBV27 with TRBJ2-3; 8 bases map to TRBD1. The CDR3 spans 16 residues. Germline V lookup: CDR1 MNHEY, CDR2 SMNVEV (reference sequence). Germline trimming cut 6 bases from V and 0 bases from J; bases unmatched to any gene: 8.